The 5 T cell receptor beta chains in this list originate from one sample, sequenced in a study of follicular helper T cells after annual influenza vaccination (TCRdb year 2017). Libraries were made using the immunoSEQ multiplex PCR assay. This immuneACCESS table, as held by TCRdb, lists in-frame sequences with V and J called but not all clones. Of the missing ones, under half trace to an unresolved V gene in checked studies; the others have no known cause. This sample has around 10,000 clones in its table, and 65% to 85% of those were observed once. Of the sample, around 3.5% is held by the ten largest clones. The time point label on this specimen signifies: 2014-2015 season, 7 days after vaccination. This material consisted of CXCR5+ CD38- circulating T follicular helper cells from blood, taken 7 days after influenza vaccination. The cell subset or site label for this specimen denotes: circulating Tfh, non-naive CD4+CXCR5+PD-1+ (ICOS+CD38+ or ICOS-CD38-). These receptors were collected from an adult who received the influenza vaccine.

This clone was recorded once. The genes are TRBV7-2 and TRBJ2-3; perhaps D is TRBD1 or TRBD2 (5 bases each). Germline CDR1 SGHTA, CDR2 FQGNSA. This CDR3 spans 15 amino acids. V was clipped by 3 bases and J by 0 bases, with 10 bases between them. Written as DNA, the CDR3 is TGTGCCAGCAGCTTGTCCGGGACCAGCACAGATACGCAGTATTTT. Encoded protein: CASSLSGTSTDTQYF.

This clone appeared once. The chain links TRBV6-5 to TRBJ2-7; unclear D gene. This CDR3 has 13 amino acids. V lost 0 bases and J lost 6, with 9 bases in between. Germline values: CDR1 MNHEY, CDR2 SVGAGI. As DNA, the CDR3 is TGTGCCAGCAGTTACTCGATTTCGGGCGAGCAGTACTTC. Protein product: CASSYSISGEQYF.

In DNA, the CDR3 is TGCGCCAGCAGTGACCGACAGGACTATGGCTACACCTTC. Protein sequence: CASSDRQDYGYTF. The chain couples TRBV10-2 to TRBJ1-2; D may be TRBD1 (6 bases). The germline V gene encodes CDR1 WSHSY and CDR2 SAAADI. The V and J ends lost 3 bases and 3 bases respectively, with 8 bases between them. The CDR3 runs to 13 residues.

This rearrangement joins TRBV4-3 to TRBJ1-6; no reliable D call. This CDR3 has 18 residues. Germline assignment: CDR1 LGHNA and CDR2 YSLEER. Trimming took off 2 bases at V and 6 bases at J, with 20 bases between the two ends. The CDR3 coding sequence is TGCGCCAGCAGCCAAATCGCAGGCGGAGACTCGGGTAATTCACCCCTCCACTTT. Protein sequence: CASSQIAGGDSGNSPLHF.

This rearrangement joins TRBV6-1 to TRBJ1-1; no firm D call. Trimming took 5 bases from V and 7 from J, leaving 14 bases between them. CDR3 length equals 13 residues. Germline V lookup: CDR1 MNHNS, CDR2 SASEGT. DNA of the CDR3: TGTGCCAGCAGTCGAGCAGGCTACGGTGAAGCTTTCTTT. Translation gives CASSRAGYGEAFF.